This T cell receptor (beta chain) was observed in a study of HIV-infected children after antiretroviral therapy interruption (dated by TCRdb to between 2019 and 2020). For the study in its entirety: All eight included children had a CD4+ count above 500 and a viral load below 50 copies/ml, with four on planned treatment interruption and four on continuous treatment. The interruption group had a median age of roughly 9 years, compared with roughly 8 years in the continuous treatment group. Exposure to EBV and CMV had been recorded for most participating children. In the interruption arm, samples were obtained at week 0, week 12, end of interruption (week 24 or 48), and about 3 years after study end. For the continuous-treatment arm, samples from the corresponding weeks 0, 48 and 150 were analyzed. TCR repertoires were compared between children on planned treatment interruption and children on continuous antiretroviral treatment, alongside thymic output measurements.

The CDR3 measures 17 amino acids from cysteine to phenylalanine. Only CDR3 DNA remains: 51 bases, in frame from the first base. This clonotype was counted ten times or more. Its antigen is still unknown. Qualities for individual bases were not recorded, and no much larger clone is one base off. The meaning of the sample's treatment or condition label: PENTA 11 planned treatment interruption arm or continuous ART arm. Children from the United Kingdom aged 2 to 15 years who had been given at least three-drug ART for at least 24 weeks were enrolled as participants. The study required cryopreserved PBMCs containing at least 5 million viable cells, and several candidate patients were excluded because of low viable PBMC yield. Naive CD4+ CD45RA+ CD45RO- T cells were FACS-sorted from thawed PBMCs on a FACSAria III cell sorter. Sorted cells were fixed, and RNA was extracted using the RNeasy FFPE kit followed by the RNeasy Micro kit.

General conclusions and limits of the study: An increase in the naive CD4+ Gini coefficient was observed by the end of treatment interruption, suggesting clonal expansion, and a return to baseline was observed by 3 years. The sorted CD45RA+ naive cells might contain minor non-naive CD45RA+ populations, such as EMRA or stem memory cells. For naive CD4+ repertoires of PTI patients, CDR3 sharing between time points dropped once interruption began, while many sequences were shared between the end of interruption and 3 years later. The small number of patients is a limitation, and caution is needed when interpreting the data.

The library was obtained by 3' RACE. TCR libraries were built from RNA using a 3' RACE protocol with unique molecular identifiers to correct PCR amplification bias. Amplicon libraries were pooled in groups of up to roughly 12 and sequenced on an Illumina MiSeq using v2 2x250 paired-end chemistry. Per the source publication's procedure: Decombinator was used to process the reads, assigning V and J genes and CDR3 and applying barcode-based correction of errors and PCR bias. Before the Gini coefficient was calculated with the R ineq package, repertoires were subsampled to the same depth. Three approaches were used to assess CDR3 similarity: GLIPH, Hamming distance and a shared triplet metric. TCRdb cleaned the public reads at Q25 with fastp, built clones with MiXCR and kept in-frame beta chains. Rows with a matching CDR3 protein are joined into one entry that keeps the most common DNA and genes. The V and J calls here are based on TCRdb, not the publication. Across this sample there are 35,000 to 50,000 distinct CDR3 sequences, with about 7% seen only once. Approximately 0.97% of the sample is in the top ten clones.

This specimen consisted of CD45RA+ CD4+ T cells from PBMCs, pooled from several time points, obtained from a donor given antiretroviral therapy, either interrupted or continuous. The meaning of the sample's cell subset or site label: naive CD4+ CD45RA+ CD45RO- T cells. The V and J genes are TRBV21-1 and TRBJ1-1; the table's D call, TRBD1, was not checked against the DNA. TRBV21-1 represents a pseudogene. The receptor was derived from a pool of human donors with HIV. The DNA sequence is given as TGTGCCAGCAGCATCAGTGTAATGTTTATGGGGGGCACTGAAGCTTTCTTT. Its product reads: CASSISVMFMGGTEAFF.